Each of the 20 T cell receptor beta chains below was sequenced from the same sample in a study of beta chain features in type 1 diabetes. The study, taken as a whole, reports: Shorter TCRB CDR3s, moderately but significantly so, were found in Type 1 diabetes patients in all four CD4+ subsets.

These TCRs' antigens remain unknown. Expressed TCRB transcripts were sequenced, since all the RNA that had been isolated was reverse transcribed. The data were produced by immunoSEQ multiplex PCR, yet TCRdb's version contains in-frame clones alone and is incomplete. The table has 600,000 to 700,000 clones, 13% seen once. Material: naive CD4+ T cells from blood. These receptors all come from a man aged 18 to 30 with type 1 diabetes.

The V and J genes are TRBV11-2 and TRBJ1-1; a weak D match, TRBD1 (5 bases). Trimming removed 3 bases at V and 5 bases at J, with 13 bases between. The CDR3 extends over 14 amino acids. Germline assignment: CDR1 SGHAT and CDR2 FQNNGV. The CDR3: CASSFAQGWTEAFF. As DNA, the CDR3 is TGTGCCAGCAGCTTCGCGCAGGGCTGGACTGAAGCTTTCTTT. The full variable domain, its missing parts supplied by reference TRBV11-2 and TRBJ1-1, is EAGVAQSPRYKIIEKRQSVAFWCNPISGHATLYWYQQILGQGPKLLIQFQNNGVVDDSQLPKDRFSAERLKGVDSTLKIQPAKLEDSAVYLCASSFAQGWTEAFFGQGTRLTVV.

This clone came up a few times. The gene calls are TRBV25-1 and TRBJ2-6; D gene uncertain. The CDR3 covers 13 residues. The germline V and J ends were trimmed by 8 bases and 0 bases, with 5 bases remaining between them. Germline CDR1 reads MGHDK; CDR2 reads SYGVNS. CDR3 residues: CASCHSGANVLTF. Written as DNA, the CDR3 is TGTGCCAGCTGTCACTCTGGGGCCAACGTCCTGACTTTC.

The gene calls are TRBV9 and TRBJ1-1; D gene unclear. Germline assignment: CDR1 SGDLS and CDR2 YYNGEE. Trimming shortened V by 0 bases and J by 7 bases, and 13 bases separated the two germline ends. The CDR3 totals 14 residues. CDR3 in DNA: TGTGCCAGCAGCGTAGCCCCCAACAGTGATGAAGCTTTCTTT. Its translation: CASSVAPNSDEAFF.

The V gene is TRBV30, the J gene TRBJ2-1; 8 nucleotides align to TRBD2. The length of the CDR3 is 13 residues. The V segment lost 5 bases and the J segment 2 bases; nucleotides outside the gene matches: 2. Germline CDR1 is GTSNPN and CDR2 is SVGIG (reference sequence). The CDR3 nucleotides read TGTGCCTGGGCGGGGGGAACCTACAATGAGCAGTTCTTC. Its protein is CAWAGGTYNEQFF.

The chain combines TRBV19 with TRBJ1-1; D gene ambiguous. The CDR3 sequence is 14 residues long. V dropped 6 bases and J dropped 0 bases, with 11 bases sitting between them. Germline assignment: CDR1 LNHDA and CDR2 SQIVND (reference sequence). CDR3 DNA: TGTGCCAGTAGGCTCCCAGGTATGAACACTGAAGCTTTCTTT. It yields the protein CASRLPGMNTEAFF.

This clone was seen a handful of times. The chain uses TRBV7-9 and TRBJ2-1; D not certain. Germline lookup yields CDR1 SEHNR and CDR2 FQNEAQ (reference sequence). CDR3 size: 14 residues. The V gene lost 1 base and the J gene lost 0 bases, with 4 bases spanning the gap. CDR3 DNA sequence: TGTGCCAGCAGCTTAGAGGGCTCCTACAATGAGCAGTTCTTC. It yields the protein CASSLEGSYNEQFF.

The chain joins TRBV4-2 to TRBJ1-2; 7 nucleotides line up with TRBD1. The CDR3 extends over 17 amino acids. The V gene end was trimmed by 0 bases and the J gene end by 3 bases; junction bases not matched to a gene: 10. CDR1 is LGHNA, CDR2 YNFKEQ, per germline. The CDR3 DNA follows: TGTGCCAGCAGCCAAGATCAAGGGGGCGGTCAATACTATGGCTACACCTTC. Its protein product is CASSQDQGGGQYYGYTF.

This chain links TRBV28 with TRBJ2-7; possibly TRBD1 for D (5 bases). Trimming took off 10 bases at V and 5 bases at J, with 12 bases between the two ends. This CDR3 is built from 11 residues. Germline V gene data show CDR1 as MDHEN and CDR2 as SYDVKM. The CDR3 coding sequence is TGTGCCATCTTAGCAGGGAACGAGCAGTACTTC. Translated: CAILAGNEQYF.

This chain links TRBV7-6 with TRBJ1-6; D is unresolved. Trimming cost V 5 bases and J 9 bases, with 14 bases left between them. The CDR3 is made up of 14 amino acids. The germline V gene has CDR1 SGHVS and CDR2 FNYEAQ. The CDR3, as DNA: TGTGCCAGCAGCCCGTCGGCAAACCCTTCACCCCTCCACTTT. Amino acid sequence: CASSPSANPSPLHF.

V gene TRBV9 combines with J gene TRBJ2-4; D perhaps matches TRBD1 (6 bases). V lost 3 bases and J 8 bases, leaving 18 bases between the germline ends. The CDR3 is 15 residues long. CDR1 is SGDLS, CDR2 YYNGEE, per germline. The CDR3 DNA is TGTGCCAGCAGCGCGGGGAGTGGGGGCGACTACATTCAGTACTTC. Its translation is CASSAGSGGDYIQYF.

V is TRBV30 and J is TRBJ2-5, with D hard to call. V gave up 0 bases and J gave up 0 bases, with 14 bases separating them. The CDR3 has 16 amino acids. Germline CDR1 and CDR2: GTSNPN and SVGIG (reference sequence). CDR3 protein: CAWSVPRLANQETQYF. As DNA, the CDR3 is TGTGCCTGGAGTGTACCTCGGCTGGCGAACCAAGAGACCCAGTACTTC.

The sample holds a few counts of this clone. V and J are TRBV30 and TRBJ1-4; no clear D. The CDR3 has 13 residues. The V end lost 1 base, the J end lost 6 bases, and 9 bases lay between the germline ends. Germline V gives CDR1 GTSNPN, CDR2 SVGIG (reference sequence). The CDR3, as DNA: TGTGCCTGGAGTGCTCGAGGGCATGAAAAACTGTTTTTT. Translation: CAWSARGHEKLFF. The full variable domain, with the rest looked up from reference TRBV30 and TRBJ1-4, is SQTIHQWPATLVQPVGSPLSLECTVEGTSNPNLYWYRQAAGRGLQLLFYSVGIGQISSEVPQNLSASRPQDRQFILSSKKLLLSDSGFYLCAWSARGHEKLFFGSGTQLSVL.

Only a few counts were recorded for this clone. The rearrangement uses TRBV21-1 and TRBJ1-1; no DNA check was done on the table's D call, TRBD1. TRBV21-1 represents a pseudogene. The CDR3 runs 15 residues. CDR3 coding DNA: TGTGCCAGCAGCCCCGTCGGGACAGGGCGAACTGAAGCTTTCTTT. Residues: CASSPVGTGRTEAFF.

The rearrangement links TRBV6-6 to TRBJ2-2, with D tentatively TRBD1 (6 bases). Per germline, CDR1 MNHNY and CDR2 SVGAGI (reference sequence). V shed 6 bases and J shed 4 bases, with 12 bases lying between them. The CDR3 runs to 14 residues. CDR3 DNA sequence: TGTGCCAGCAGGGGACATTCCAGCACCGGGGAGCTGTTTTTT. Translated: CASRGHSSTGELFF.

CDR3 coding DNA: TGTGCCTGGAGCTCTGGAGTGCTTGGAAACACCATATATTTT. This encodes CAWSSGVLGNTIYF. V is TRBV30 and J is TRBJ1-3; D call uncertain. CDR1 and CDR2 from the germline V gene are GTSNPN and SVGIG (reference sequence). Deletions cut 3 bases from V and 3 bases from J, with 12 bases between. This CDR3 has 14 amino acids.

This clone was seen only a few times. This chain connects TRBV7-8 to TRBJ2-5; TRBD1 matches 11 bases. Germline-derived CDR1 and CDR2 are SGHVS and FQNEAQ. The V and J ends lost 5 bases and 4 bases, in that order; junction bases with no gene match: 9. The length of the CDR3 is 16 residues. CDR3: CASSPYPGQGGETQYF. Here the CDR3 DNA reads TGTGCCAGCAGCCCCTACCCGGGACAGGGGGGAGAGACCCAGTACTTC.

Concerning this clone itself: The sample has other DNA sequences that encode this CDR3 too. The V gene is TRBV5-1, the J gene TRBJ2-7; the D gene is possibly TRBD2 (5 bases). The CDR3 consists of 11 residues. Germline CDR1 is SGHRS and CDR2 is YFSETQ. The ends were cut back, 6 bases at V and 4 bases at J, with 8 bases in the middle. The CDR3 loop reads CASTGGYEQYF. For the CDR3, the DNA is TGCGCCAGCACCGGCGGGTACGAGCAGTACTTC.

CDR3 loop: CASSIRDSRNTGELFF. For the CDR3, the DNA is TGTGCCAGCAGTATCCGGGACAGCAGAAACACCGGGGAGCTGTTTTTT. The V gene is TRBV6-6, the J gene TRBJ2-2; 7 nucleotides line up with TRBD1. V lost 5 bases to trimming and J lost 2 bases; unmatched junction nucleotides: 8. Germline values: CDR1 MNHNY, CDR2 SVGAGI (reference sequence). The CDR3 length is 16 residues.

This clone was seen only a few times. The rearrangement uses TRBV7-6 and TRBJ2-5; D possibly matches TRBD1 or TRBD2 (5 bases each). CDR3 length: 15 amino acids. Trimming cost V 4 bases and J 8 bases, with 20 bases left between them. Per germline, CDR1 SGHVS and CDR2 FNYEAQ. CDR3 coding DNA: TGTGCCAGCAGCTCGTCCGGGACGCCGGGCTTAACCCAGTACTTC. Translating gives CASSSSGTPGLTQYF.

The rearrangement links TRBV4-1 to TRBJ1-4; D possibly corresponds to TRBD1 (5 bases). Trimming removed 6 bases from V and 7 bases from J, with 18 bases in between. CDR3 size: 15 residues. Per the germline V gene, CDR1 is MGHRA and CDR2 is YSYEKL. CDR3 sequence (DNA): TGCGCCAGCAGTCTGGTATTGGCGCAGGGTGAAAAACTGTTTTTT. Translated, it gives CASSLVLAQGEKLFF.